A single sample gave rise to the 21 T cell receptor beta chains below, sequenced in a study of CD4 and CD8 cells across lung adenocarcinoma regions. MiXCR, applied by TCRdb to the PCR reads, yields one record per CDR3 protein. The table lists some 20,000 distinct CDR3 sequences, approximately 50% of them singletons. The sequenced material came from CD8+ T cells from the center of a lung tumor. The origin of the receptors is a female donor with lung adenocarcinoma. The CD4 and CD8 labels of this study may be unreliable.

CDR3 in amino acids: CASSLAPVTDTQYF. CDR3 sequence (DNA): TGTGCCAGCAGCTTAGCGCCAGTCACAGATACGCAGTATTTT. The J gene is TRBJ2-3, the V gene TRBV7-6; no definite D call. V was clipped by 0 bases and J by 2 bases, with 6 bases between them. The CDR3 runs 14 residues. Looked up from germline, CDR1 is SGHVS and CDR2 is FNYEAQ.

This clonotype has a count of ten or more. The V call is TRBV12-3 or TRBV12-4, the J call TRBJ2-2; a weak D match, TRBD2 (6 bases). Trimming removed 1 base from V and 4 bases from J, with 13 bases in between. The CDR3 has 16 amino acids. The DNA for the CDR3 is TGTGCCAGCAGTTTAGGACAACTGGGGGGCACCGGGGAGCTGTTTTTT. Encoded protein: CASSLGQLGGTGELFF.

The rearrangement links TRBV6-1 to TRBJ2-1; a possible D gene is TRBD2 (6 bases). Trimming removed 4 bases at V and 10 bases at J, with 29 bases between. The CDR3 extends over 18 amino acids. CDR1 and CDR2 from the germline V gene are MNHNS and SASEGT. The CDR3 is CASSVSSSSGGRTYEQFF. Here the CDR3 DNA reads TGTGCCAGCAGTGTCTCTTCATCCTCCGGGGGTCGTACCTACGAGCAGTTCTTC.

With regard to this clonotype: Its ends do not fully match the called genes, so a read error is possible. The chain combines TRBV10-2 with TRBJ2-4, with 8 bases fitting TRBD1. The length of the CDR3 is 14 residues. Per the germline V gene, CDR1 is WSHSY and CDR2 is SAAADI. CDR3 nucleotides: TGCGGCAGCAGGGGGCTGGGAGCCAAAGACATTCAGTACTTC. Translating gives CGSRGLGAKDIQYF.

This sequence joins TRBV27 and TRBJ2-3; D possibly corresponds to TRBD2 (6 bases). Germline CDR1 reads MNHEY; CDR2 reads SMNVEV (reference sequence). The germline V and J ends were trimmed by 5 bases and 2 bases, with 14 bases remaining between them. CDR3 length equals 15 residues. For the CDR3, the DNA is TGTGCCAGCAGTCCGGGACTTTCTTACACAGATACGCAGTATTTT. This encodes CASSPGLSYTDTQYF.

This clonotype was recorded at least ten times. The chain employs TRBV6-1 and TRBJ2-1, with TRBD1 identical over 9 bases. The DNA matches TRBJ2-7 better at its end, which makes the J call doubtful. Germline lookup yields CDR1 MNHNS and CDR2 SASEGT. The CDR3 contains 14 residues. Here the CDR3 reads CASSRDREAYEQYF. The CDR3 region has the DNA TGTGCCAGCAGTAGGGACAGGGAAGCCTACGAGCAGTACTTC.

The chain has TRBV5-1 and TRBJ2-5; D is perhaps TRBD1 or TRBD2 (6 bases each). The J call may be incorrect, as the DNA end agrees better with TRBJ2-7. Germline V gene sequence: CDR1 SGHRS, CDR2 YFSETQ. CDR3 length: 15 residues. The CDR3 sequence is CASSLEGGSSYEQYF. The CDR3 bases are TGCGCCAGCAGCTTGGAAGGGGGGAGCTCCTACGAGCAGTACTTC.

This clonotype has only a few counts. The gene calls are TRBV5-1 and TRBJ2-1; 14 bases align to TRBD2. The germline V gene encodes CDR1 SGHRS and CDR2 YFSETQ. CDR3 length: 16 residues. Trimming took 4 bases from V and 8 from J; bases not matched to a gene: 8. The CDR3 DNA reads as TGCGCCAGCAGCCGCGGGACTAGCGGGAGTACCGATGAGCAGTTCTTC. This encodes CASSRGTSGSTDEQFF.

This clonotype was picked up many times. The V gene is TRBV6-5, the J gene TRBJ1-2; D is perhaps TRBD1 (6 bases). The CDR3 contains 15 residues. Germline V gene data show CDR1 as MNHEY and CDR2 as SVGAGI. V was trimmed by 6 bases and J by 7 bases, leaving 21 bases between them. This chain's CDR3 is CASRYNGGAVSGYTF. The CDR3 coding sequence is TGTGCCAGCAGATACAACGGGGGGGCGGTATCTGGCTACACCTTC.

Remarks on this clonotype: The junction does not match germline at one end; this may be a read error. The chain has TRBV6-1 and TRBJ2-2, with D perhaps matching TRBD2 (8 bases). Germline V gives CDR1 MNHNS, CDR2 SASEGT. CDR3 length: 15 residues. The CDR3 sequence: CASKKTGGGTGEQFF. DNA of the CDR3: TGTGCCAGCAAAAAGACGGGGGGGGGCACAGGGGAGCAGTTTTTT.

This clonotype turned up a few times. This rearrangement joins TRBV6-1 to TRBJ2-3; 9 bases line up with TRBD2. Germline V lookup: CDR1 MNHNS, CDR2 SASEGT. CDR3 length equals 15 residues. V trimming: 4 bases; J trimming: 8 bases; junction bases outside the gene matches: 10. The chain's CDR3 is CASSVLEAGGATQYF. In nucleotides, the CDR3 is TGTGCCAGCAGTGTTCTGGAAGCGGGAGGCGCTACGCAGTATTTT.

This clonotype was seen more than once but under ten times. The chain uses TRBV4-1 and TRBJ2-1; unclear D gene. Trimming removed 3 bases at V and 6 bases at J, with 15 bases between. This CDR3 has 15 residues. Germline CDR1 reads MGHRA; CDR2 reads YSYEKL. The CDR3 DNA follows: TGCGCCAGCAGCCACATTCAGCTGACTGGCAATGAGCAGTTCTTC. Its translation: CASSHIQLTGNEQFF.

The chain combines TRBV4-1 with TRBJ2-5; D might be TRBD1 (5 bases). With the DNA end fitting TRBJ2-7 better, the J assignment may be wrong. Germline values: CDR1 MGHRA, CDR2 YSYEKL. This CDR3 is built from 15 residues. CDR3 DNA sequence: TGCGCCAGCAGCCCTATAACAGGTTGGTTCTACGAGCAGTACTTC. It translates to CASSPITGWFYEQYF.

A word on this clonotype: One junction end does not reproduce the germline sequence, and a read error may be involved. The V and J genes are TRBV6-1 and TRBJ2-5; possibly TRBD2 for D (6 bases). The CDR3 spans 15 residues. Germline V gene sequence: CDR1 MNHNS, CDR2 SASEGT. The CDR3 loop is CARGDGAVRGGAQYF. DNA for the CDR3: TGTGCCAGGGGTGACGGGGCAGTTAGAGGAGGGGCGCAGTATTTC.

V usage is TRBV6-1 and J usage is TRBJ2-3, with 7 positions matching TRBD2. The DNA matches TRBJ2-7 better at its end, which makes the J call doubtful. The CDR3 is 21 amino acids. Germline loops: CDR1 MNHNS, CDR2 SASEGT. Written as DNA, the CDR3 is TGTGCCAGCAGCTCTCTCACTTGCGCGGGGGACGGGTTTTATGGCACAGATACGCAGTACTTC. Translating gives CASSSLTCAGDGFYGTDTQYF.

Many counts were recorded for this clonotype. The V call is TRBV6-4, the J call TRBJ1-1, with 7 bases fitting TRBD1. This CDR3 is 14 amino acids long. Per germline, CDR1 MRHNA and CDR2 SNTAGT. V lost 6 bases, J lost 1 base, and 5 bases stayed unmatched. This chain's CDR3 is CASRPGTANTEAFF. The CDR3 nucleotides are TGTGCCAGCAGGCCCGGGACAGCGAACACTGAAGCTTTCTTT.

This rearrangement joins TRBV25-1 to TRBJ1-6, with a possible D match to TRBD1 (5 bases). This CDR3 is 12 amino acids long. The V gene's germline CDR1 is MGHDK and CDR2 SYGVNS. Trimming took 7 bases from V and 7 from J, leaving 8 bases between them. The CDR3 DNA is TGTGCCAGCACCGAGGGGAATTCACCCCTCCACTTT. Protein sequence: CASTEGNSPLHF.

This clonotype appeared a single time. The chain employs TRBV10-3 and TRBJ2-3, with a tentative D call TRBD2 (5 bases). The V end lost 11 bases, the J end lost 10 bases, and 28 bases lay between the germline ends. CDR3 length: 15 amino acids. The germline gives CDR1 ENHRY, CDR2 SYGVKD. CDR3: CALGLQAGSTGAQYF. The CDR3 DNA follows: TGTGCCCTGGGCCTCCAGGCTGGGAGCACCGGGGCGCAGTATTTT.

This chain links TRBV12-3 or TRBV12-4 with TRBJ2-7; 7 bases fit TRBD1. V lost 1 base and J lost 3; bases outside the gene matches: 3. The CDR3 has 14 amino acids. Here the CDR3 reads CASSLGQGIYEQYF. In nucleotides, the CDR3 is TGTGCCAGCAGTTTAGGACAGGGAATCTACGAGCAGTACTTC.

The table lists this clonotype with a few counts. The chain has TRBV12-3 or TRBV12-4 and TRBJ1-1, with unresolved D. V shed 9 bases and J shed 3 bases, with 14 bases lying between them. This CDR3 is 13 amino acids long. The CDR3 region has the DNA TGTGCCAGTCGCAGATCTTGGGACACTGAAGCTTTCTTT. Translating gives CASRRSWDTEAFF.

This clonotype was seen once. Relative to the germline gene, one junction end is altered; a read error may explain this. This chain connects TRBV6-1 to TRBJ2-1, with D perhaps TRBD2 (6 bases). This CDR3 has 14 amino acids. Germline CDR1 MNHNS, CDR2 SASEGT. The CDR3 loop reads CASLLAGGRDTQFF. CDR3 nucleotide sequence: TGTGCCAGCCTTTTGGCTGGGGGGAGAGATACGCAGTTTTTC.